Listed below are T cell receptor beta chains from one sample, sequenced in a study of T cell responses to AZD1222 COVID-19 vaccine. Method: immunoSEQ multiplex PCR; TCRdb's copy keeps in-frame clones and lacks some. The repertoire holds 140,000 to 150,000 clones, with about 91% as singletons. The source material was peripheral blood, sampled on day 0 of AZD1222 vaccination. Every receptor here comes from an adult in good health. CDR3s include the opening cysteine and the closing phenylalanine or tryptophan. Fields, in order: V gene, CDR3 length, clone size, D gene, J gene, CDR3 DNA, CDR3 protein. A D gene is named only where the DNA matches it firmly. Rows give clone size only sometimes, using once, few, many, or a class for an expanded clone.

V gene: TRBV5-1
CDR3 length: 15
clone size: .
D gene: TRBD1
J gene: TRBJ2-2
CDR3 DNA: TGCGCCAGCAGCTTACAGGGGGTGGACACCGGGGAGCTGTTTTTT
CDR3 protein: CASSLQGVDTGELFF

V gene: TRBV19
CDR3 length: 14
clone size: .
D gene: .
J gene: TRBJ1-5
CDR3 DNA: TGTGCCAGTAGCCGCGGGACGGCTAATCAGCCCCAGCATTTT
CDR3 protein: CASSRGTANQPQHF

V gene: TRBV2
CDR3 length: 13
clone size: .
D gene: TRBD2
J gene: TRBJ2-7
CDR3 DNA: TGTGCCAGCTCGAGCGGGGGGGCCCGAGAGCAGTACTTC
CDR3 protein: CASSSGGAREQYF

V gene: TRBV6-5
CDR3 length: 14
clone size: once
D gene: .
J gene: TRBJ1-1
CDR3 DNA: TGTGCCAGCAGTCCCCTCGGCGGGTACACTGAAGCTTTCTTT
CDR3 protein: CASSPLGGYTEAFF

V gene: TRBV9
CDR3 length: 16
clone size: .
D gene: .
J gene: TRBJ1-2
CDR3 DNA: TGTGCCAGCAGCCGTACGGTCAGCCTTTCTAACTATGGCTACACCTTC
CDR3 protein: CASSRTVSLSNYGYTF

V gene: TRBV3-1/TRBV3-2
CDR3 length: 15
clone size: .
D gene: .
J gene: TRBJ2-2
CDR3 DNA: TGTGCCAGCAGCCGGGACAGAGGGAGGGGCCGGGAGCTGTTTTTT
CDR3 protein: CASSRDRGRGRELFF

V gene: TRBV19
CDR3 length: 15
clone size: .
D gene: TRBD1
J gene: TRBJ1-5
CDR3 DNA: TGTGCCAGTAGTACGTCAGACAGGGTCCTTCAGCCCCAGCATTTT
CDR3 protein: CASSTSDRVLQPQHF

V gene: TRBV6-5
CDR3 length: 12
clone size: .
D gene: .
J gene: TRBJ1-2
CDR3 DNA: TGTGCCAGCAAGAGTGGGGTGGGAGGCTACACCTTC
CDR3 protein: CASKSGVGGYTF

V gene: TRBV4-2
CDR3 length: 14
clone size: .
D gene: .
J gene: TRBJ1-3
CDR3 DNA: TGTGCCAGCAGCCAGGGATTCTCTGGAAACACCATATATTTT
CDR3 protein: CASSQGFSGNTIYF

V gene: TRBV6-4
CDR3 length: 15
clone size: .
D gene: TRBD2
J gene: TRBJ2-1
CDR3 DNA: TGTGCCAGCAGTCAGCGGGGGGGGAACTATAATGAGCAGTTCTTC
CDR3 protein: CASSQRGGNYNEQFF

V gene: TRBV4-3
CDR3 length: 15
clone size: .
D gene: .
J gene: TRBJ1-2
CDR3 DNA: TGCGCCAGCAGCCAAGATAGGTCCGTCGGCATGGGCTACACCTTC
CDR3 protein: CASSQDRSVGMGYTF

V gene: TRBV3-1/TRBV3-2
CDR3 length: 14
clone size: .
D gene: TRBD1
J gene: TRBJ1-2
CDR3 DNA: TGTGCCAGCAGCCAAGGAGGGACAGGGAATCGCTACACCTTC
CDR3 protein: CASSQGGTGNRYTF

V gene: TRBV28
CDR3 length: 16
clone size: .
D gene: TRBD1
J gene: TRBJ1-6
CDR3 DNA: TGTGCCAGCAAGCTTCAGGGGGGGGAATCCCGCTCACCCCTCCACTTT
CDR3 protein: CASKLQGGESRSPLHF

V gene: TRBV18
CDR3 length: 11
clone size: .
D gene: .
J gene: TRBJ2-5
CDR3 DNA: TGTGCCAGCCGGAAAGCGGAGACCCAGTACTTC
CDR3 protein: CASRKAETQYF

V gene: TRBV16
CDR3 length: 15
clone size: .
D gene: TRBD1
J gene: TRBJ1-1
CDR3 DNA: TGTGCCAGCGGCGATTCCGGGACAGGGGGCTCTGAAGCTTTCTTT
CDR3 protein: CASGDSGTGGSEAFF

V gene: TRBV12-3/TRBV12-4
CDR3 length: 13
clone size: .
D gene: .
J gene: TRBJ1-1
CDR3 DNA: TGTGCCAGCAGTGGGACACCGAACACTGAAGCTTTCTTT
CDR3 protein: CASSGTPNTEAFF

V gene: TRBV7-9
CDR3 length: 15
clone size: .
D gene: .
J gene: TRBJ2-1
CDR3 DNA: TGTGCCAGCAGCCTTCGTGGGCAGACTAGGGTTGAGCAGTTCTTC
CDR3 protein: CASSLRGQTRVEQFF

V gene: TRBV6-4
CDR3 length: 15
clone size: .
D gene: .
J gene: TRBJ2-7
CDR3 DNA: TGTGCCAGCAGTGAGGGTGCAGGGGCGAATTACGAGCAGTACTTC
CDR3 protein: CASSEGAGANYEQYF

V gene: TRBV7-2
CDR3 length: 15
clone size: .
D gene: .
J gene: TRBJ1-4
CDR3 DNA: TGTGCCAGCAGCGATCAACAGGCCTTGATGGAAAAACTGTTTTTT
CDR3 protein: CASSDQQALMEKLFF

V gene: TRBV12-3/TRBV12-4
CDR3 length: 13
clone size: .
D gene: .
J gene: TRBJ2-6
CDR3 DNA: TGTGCCAGCAGGGACTCTGGGGCCAACGTCCTGACTTTC
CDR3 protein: CASRDSGANVLTF

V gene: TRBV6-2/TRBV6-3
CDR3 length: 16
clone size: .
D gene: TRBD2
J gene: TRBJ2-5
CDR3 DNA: TGTGCCAGCAGTCCCCACGGGACTAGGGGTTTGGAGACCCAGTACTTC
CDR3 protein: CASSPHGTRGLETQYF

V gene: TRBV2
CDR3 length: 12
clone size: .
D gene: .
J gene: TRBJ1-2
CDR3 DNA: TGTGCCAGCAGCTTTAGCCCCTATGGCTACACCTTC
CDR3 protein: CASSFSPYGYTF

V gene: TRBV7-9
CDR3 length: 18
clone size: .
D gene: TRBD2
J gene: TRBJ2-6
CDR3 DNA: TGTGCCAGTGGGGAGGGTCTCAGGGAATTCTCTGGGGCCAACGTCCTGACTTTC
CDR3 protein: CASGEGLREFSGANVLTF

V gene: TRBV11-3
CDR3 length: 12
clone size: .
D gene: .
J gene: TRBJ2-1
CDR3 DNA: TGTGCCAGCAGCTTTGGGTACGATGAGCAGTTCTTC
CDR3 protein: CASSFGYDEQFF

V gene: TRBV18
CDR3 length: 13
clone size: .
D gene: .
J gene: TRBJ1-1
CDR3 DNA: TGTGCCAGCAAAAGGACTATAGACACTGAAGCTTTCTTT
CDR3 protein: CASKRTIDTEAFF

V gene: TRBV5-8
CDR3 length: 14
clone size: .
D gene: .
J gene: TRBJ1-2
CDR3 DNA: TGTGCCAGCAGGGGAGAGACAGTTTGGTATGGCTACACCTTC
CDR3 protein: CASRGETVWYGYTF

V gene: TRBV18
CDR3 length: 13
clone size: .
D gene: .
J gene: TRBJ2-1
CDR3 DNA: TGTGCCAGCTCACCTAGGGGGGGCAATGAGCAGTTCTTC
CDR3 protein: CASSPRGGNEQFF

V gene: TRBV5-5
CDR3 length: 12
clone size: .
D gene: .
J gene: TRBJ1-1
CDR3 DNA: TGTGCCAGCAGCTTGGGAAGGACTGAAGCTTTCTTT
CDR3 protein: CASSLGRTEAFF

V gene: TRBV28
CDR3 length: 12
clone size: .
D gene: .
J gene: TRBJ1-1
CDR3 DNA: TGTGCCAGCAGTTTCCCCACCAGAGTGGCTTTCTTT
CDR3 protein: CASSFPTRVAFF

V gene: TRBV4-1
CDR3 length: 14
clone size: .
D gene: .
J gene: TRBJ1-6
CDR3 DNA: TGCGCCAGCCGCAGAGGACAGAATAATTCACCCCTCCACTTT
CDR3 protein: CASRRGQNNSPLHF

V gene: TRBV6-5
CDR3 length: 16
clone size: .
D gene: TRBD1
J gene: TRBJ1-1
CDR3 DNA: TGTGCCGGCAGTTACGGGACAGGGGGAGCGCGCACTGAAGCTTTCTTT
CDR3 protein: CAGSYGTGGARTEAFF

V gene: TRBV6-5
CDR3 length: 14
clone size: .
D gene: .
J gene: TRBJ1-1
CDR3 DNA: TGTGCCAGCAGTTACAGGGGGGGGAGCACTGAAGCTTTCTTT
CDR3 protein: CASSYRGGSTEAFF

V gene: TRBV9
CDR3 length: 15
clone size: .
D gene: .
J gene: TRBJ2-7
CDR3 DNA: TGTGCCAGCAGCGTAGGGGGTATAAGCTCCTACGAGCAGTACTTC
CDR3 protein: CASSVGGISSYEQYF

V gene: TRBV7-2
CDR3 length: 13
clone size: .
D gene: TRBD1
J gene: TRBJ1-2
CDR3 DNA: TGTGCCAGCAGCGTCAACAGGGGCCATGGCTACACCTTC
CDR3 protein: CASSVNRGHGYTF

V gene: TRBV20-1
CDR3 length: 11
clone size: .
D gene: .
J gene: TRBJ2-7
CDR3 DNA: TGCAGTGCTATAGGGGGCTACGAGCAGTACTTC
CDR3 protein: CSAIGGYEQYF

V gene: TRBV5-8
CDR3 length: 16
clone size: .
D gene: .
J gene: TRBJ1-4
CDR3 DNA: TGTGCCAGCAGCCCCGAGGGCACACGAACTAATGAAAAACTGTTTTTT
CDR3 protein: CASSPEGTRTNEKLFF

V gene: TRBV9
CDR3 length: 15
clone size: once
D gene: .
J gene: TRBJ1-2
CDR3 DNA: TGTGCCAGCAGCGTCGGCCAGGCGAAGGGCTGGGGCTACACCTTC
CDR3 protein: CASSVGQAKGWGYTF

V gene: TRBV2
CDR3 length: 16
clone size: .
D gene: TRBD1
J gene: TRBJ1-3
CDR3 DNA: TGTGCCAGCAGCCTCCGGGGACAGGGTTCAGGAAACACCATATATTTT
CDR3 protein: CASSLRGQGSGNTIYF

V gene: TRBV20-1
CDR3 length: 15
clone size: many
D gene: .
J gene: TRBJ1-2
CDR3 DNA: TGCAGTGCTAGTCAAAAGGGGTCCGCAGTCTATGGCTACACCTTC
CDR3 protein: CSASQKGSAVYGYTF

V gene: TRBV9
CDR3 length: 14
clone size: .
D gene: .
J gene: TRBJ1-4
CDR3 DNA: TGTGCCAGCAGCCAGCGGCCCGGACCTGAAAAACTGTTTTTT
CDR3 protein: CASSQRPGPEKLFF

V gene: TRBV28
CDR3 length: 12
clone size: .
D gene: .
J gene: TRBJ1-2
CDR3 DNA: TGTGCCAGCACGGAGAGGGACTATGGCTACACCTTC
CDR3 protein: CASTERDYGYTF

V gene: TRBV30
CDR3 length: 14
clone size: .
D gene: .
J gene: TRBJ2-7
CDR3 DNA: TGTGCCTGGAGGCGGGGTAATGGGGCCTACGAGCAGTACTTC
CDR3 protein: CAWRRGNGAYEQYF

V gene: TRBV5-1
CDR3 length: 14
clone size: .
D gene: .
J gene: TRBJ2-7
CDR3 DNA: TGCGCCAGCAGCTTGGGCGGGACAGTCTACGAGCAGTACTTC
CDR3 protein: CASSLGGTVYEQYF

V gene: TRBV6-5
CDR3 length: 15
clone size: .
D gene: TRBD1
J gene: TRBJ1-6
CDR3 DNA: TGTGCCAGCAGACCAAACGACAGGGACAATTCACCCCTCCACTTT
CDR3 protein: CASRPNDRDNSPLHF

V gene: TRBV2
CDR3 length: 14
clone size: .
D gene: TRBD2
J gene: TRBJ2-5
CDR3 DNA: TGTGCCAGCGAGCAGCGGGGGGGCCAAGGGACCCAGTACTTC
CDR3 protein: CASEQRGGQGTQYF

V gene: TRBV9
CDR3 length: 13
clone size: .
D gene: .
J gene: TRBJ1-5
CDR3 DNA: TGTGCCAGCAGCGTAGGGACGAGCGGGGCCCAGCATTTT
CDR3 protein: CASSVGTSGAQHF

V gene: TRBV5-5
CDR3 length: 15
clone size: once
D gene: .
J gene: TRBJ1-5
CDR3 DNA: TGTGCCAGCAGCTTGGGCGGAGGGACAAATCAGCCCCAGCATTTT
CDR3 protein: CASSLGGGTNQPQHF

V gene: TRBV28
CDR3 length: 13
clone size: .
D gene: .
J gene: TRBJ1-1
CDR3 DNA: TGTGCCAGCAACCCACCCGGCCGGCGTCAAGCTTTCTTT
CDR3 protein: CASNPPGRRQAFF

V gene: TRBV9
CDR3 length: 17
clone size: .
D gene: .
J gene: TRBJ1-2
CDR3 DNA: TGTGCCAGCAGCGGTAGGAGTAATTGGGGGCCCGCGTATGGCTACACCTTC
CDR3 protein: CASSGRSNWGPAYGYTF

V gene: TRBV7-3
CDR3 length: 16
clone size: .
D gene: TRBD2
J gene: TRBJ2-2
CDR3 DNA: TGTGCCAGCAGCCCACTAGCGGGGGGCCTGACCGGGGAGCTGTTTTTT
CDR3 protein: CASSPLAGGLTGELFF

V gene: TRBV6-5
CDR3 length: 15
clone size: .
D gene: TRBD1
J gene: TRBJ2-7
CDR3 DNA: TGTGCCAGCAGCTCCCCCGGGACAGGCAACTACGAGCAGTACTTC
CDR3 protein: CASSSPGTGNYEQYF